The present T cell receptor (beta chain) was sequenced within a study of blood T cell repertoires in COVID-19. Study at large: The cDNA or gDNA used as material had been derived from T cells, B-cell-depleted T cells, or PBMCs.

Researchers sorted participants into cohorts using their self-reported clinical history. Trimming removed 0 bases from V and 4 bases from J, with 13 bases in between. This CDR3 has 15 residues. CDR1 SGHRS and CDR2 YFSETQ come from the germline V gene. As handled by the study authors: From reference gene primer amplification, estimates of nucleated cell counts were derived. Some clones are missing from TCRdb's copy, which holds only in-frame ones; the method was immunoSEQ multiplex PCR. V, J and clone size were drawn from that table, and D and trimming were deduced from the DNA. In the table there are 490,000 or so clones, roughly nine tenths of which are singletons.

The rearrangement links TRBV5-1 to TRBJ1-2; maybe TRBD1 (6 bases). Specimen: PBMCs or T cells enriched from blood (not recorded which). This sequence originates from a woman in her sixties who had recovered from COVID-19. CDR3 bases: TGCGCCAGCAGCTTGGACCGGACAGCAGTCTATGGCTACACCTTC. It translates to CASSLDRTAVYGYTF.